This is a list of T cell receptor beta chains from one sample in a study of blood T cell repertoires in COVID-19. TCRdb's table, derived via immunoSEQ multiplex PCR, lists solely in-frame clones and lacks some. Of 150,000 to 200,000 clones listed, about 80% are singletons. Sequenced: PBMCs or T cells enriched from blood (not recorded which). The receptor source for this set is a woman aged 60-70 years who had recovered from COVID-19. The CDR3 runs from the conserved cysteine through the conserved F or W. The D gene is left open where the match is weak. For some rows the clone size is stated as once, few or many, or as a class when expanded; others skip it.

clone size,D gene,V gene,J gene,CDR3 DNA,CDR3 protein
.,.,TRBV9,TRBJ2-5,TGTGCCAGCAGCATTCACAGACAAGAGACCCAGTACTTC,CASSIHRQETQYF
few,.,TRBV6-6,TRBJ1-5,TGTGCCAGCAAATCGGGGGAGCAGCCCCAGCATTTT,CASKSGEQPQHF
few,.,TRBV29-1,TRBJ1-3,TGCAGCGTTGGGCCGGGTCACTCTGGAAACACCATATATTTT,CSVGPGHSGNTIYF
.,.,TRBV24-1,TRBJ2-1,TGTGCCACCAGTGATATGGATACCTCGACAGGAAACTACAATGAGCAGTTCTTC,CATSDMDTSTGNYNEQFF
.,.,TRBV7-8,TRBJ2-3,TGTGCCAGCAGCTTCCATGCGGCGGAGGCAGATACGCAGTATTTT,CASSFHAAEADTQYF
.,TRBD2,TRBV7-3,TRBJ2-3,TGTGCCAGCAGCTACGGACTAGCGGGGGGTGACACGCAGTATTTT,CASSYGLAGGDTQYF
.,.,TRBV15,TRBJ2-1,TGTGCCACCAGCAGAGTAACTACTTACAATGAGCAGTTCTTC,CATSRVTTYNEQFF
.,TRBD1,TRBV30,TRBJ1-1,TGTGCCTGGGGGACCGCTCGGGACAGTTTTTGGAACACTGAAGCTTTCTTT,CAWGTARDSFWNTEAFF
.,.,TRBV2,TRBJ2-3,TGTGCCAGCAGTGAAGCGGCCGTCGCAGATACGCAGTATTTT,CASSEAAVADTQYF
.,TRBD1,TRBV19,TRBJ1-6,TGTGCCAGTAGTATAGCTGGGACAGGGCAGTCACCCCTCCACTTT,CASSIAGTGQSPLHF
.,TRBD2,TRBV5-5,TRBJ2-3,TGTGCCAGCAGCTCTACTAGCGGTTGGGCAGATACGCAGTATTTT,CASSSTSGWADTQYF
.,.,TRBV6-2/TRBV6-3,TRBJ1-6,TGTGCCAGCAGTTACTCCGGGAACTATAATTCACCCCTCCACTTT,CASSYSGNYNSPLHF
.,TRBD2,TRBV7-2,TRBJ2-1,TGTGCCAGCAGCACGGGGGGGCAGAGAGGGAATGAGCAGTTCTTC,CASSTGGQRGNEQFF
.,TRBD1,TRBV2,TRBJ2-1,TGTGCCAGCAGTGCACAGGGGGCCTCCTACAATGAGCAGTTCTTC,CASSAQGASYNEQFF
.,.,TRBV14,TRBJ1-2,TGTGCCAGCAGCCAACCGGGATCCTATGGCTACACCTTC,CASSQPGSYGYTF
.,TRBD2,TRBV6-4,TRBJ2-1,TGTGCCGGAGGGACTAAACGCAATGAGCAGTTCTTC,CAGGTKRNEQFF
.,TRBD1,TRBV2,TRBJ1-5,TGTGCCAGCAGGGGGACAGGGCCTCAGCCCCAGCATTTT,CASRGTGPQPQHF
.,TRBD1,TRBV27,TRBJ2-7,TGTGCCAGCAGTGCCAGACAGGGATCGCCCTACGAGCAGTACTTC,CASSARQGSPYEQYF
.,TRBD1,TRBV19,TRBJ1-5,TGTGCCAGTAGGGACAGGGGGTCGGGCAATCAGCCCCAGCATTTT,CASRDRGSGNQPQHF
few,TRBD1,TRBV14,TRBJ1-6,TGTGCCAGCAGCCGGACAGGGCGAGGCAGTAATTCACCCCTCCACTTT,CASSRTGRGSNSPLHF